This TCR beta chain came from a study of PD-L1 blockade in urothelial cancer. Profiling relied on immunoSEQ multiplex PCR, and the TCRdb table lists in-frame clones only, not all of them. Of 38,000 or so clones listed, about 80% are singletons. As for time point: peripheral blood 6 weeks after treatment start. Germline lookup yields CDR1 SGHNT and CDR2 YYREEE (reference sequence). The V end lost 4 bases, the J end lost 0 bases, and 14 bases lay between the germline ends. There are 16 residues in the CDR3. The receptor's source is a man in his forties with urothelial cancer. The rearrangement uses TRBV5-4 and TRBJ2-4; D is unclear. Source: PBMCs, taken around atezolizumab (anti-PD-L1) treatment. DNA for the CDR3: TGTGCCAGCAGCCTATGGGCTGAACTAGCCAAAAACATTCAGTACTTC. Residues: CASSLWAELAKNIQYF.